The table lists the clone carrying this TCR beta chain with a few counts. The data are from a study of T cell responses to AZD1222 COVID-19 vaccine. Trimming shortened V by 1 base and J by 2 bases, and 10 bases separated the two germline ends. This CDR3 is 14 amino acids long. Germline loops: CDR1 SGHNT, CDR2 YYREEE (reference sequence). Measured with immunoSEQ multiplex PCR; TCRdb has only the in-frame clones, and not every one. The repertoire holds roughly 150,000 clones, with 80% to 95% as singletons. The sample here was peripheral blood, taken on day 0 of AZD1222 vaccination. V is TRBV5-4 and J is TRBJ2-7; TRBD1 is a possible D gene (6 bases). This TCR came from an adult in good health. The CDR3 protein is CASSLKTGTYEQYF. CDR3 nucleotides: TGTGCCAGCAGCTTGAAAACAGGGACCTACGAGCAGTACTTC.